These 27 T cell receptor beta chains were sequenced from one sample in a study of T cells in Graves' hyperthyroidism and ophthalmopathy. RNA transcripts provided the source from which TCR beta CDR3 regions were amplified. The HTBI primer set was used in a first-round RT-PCR of the TCR CDR3. A single record per CDR3 protein comes from TCRdb applying MiXCR to the multiplex PCR reads. The sample holds a few hundred thousand distinct CDR3 sequences; less than 25% are singletons and the top ten take around a quarter. The sequenced sample consisted of blood. Receptors were obtained from a man aged 18 to 35 with Graves' hyperthyroidism.

The chain joins TRBV11-2 to TRBJ2-7, with D perhaps TRBD2 (6 bases). The CDR3 sequence is 15 residues long. V was shortened by 5 bases and J by 3 bases, with 17 bases between the two germline ends. Germline values: CDR1 SGHAT, CDR2 FQNNGV. The CDR3 sequence: CASSPQGLQHYEQYF. The CDR3 DNA reads TGTGCCAGCAGCCCCCAGGGACTGCAACACTACGAGCAGTACTTC.

The chain employs TRBV20-1 and TRBJ1-2; a possible D gene is TRBD1 (5 bases). Germline V lookup: CDR1 DFQATT, CDR2 SNEGSKA (reference sequence). The V gene lost 0 bases and the J gene lost 5 bases, with 10 bases spanning the gap. This CDR3 spans 13 amino acids. The CDR3 loop is CSARDGTEYGYTF. CDR3 sequence (DNA): TGCAGTGCTAGAGATGGGACCGAATATGGCTACACCTTC.

This clonotype was seen many times. V and J are TRBV6-1 and TRBJ1-1; D is undetermined. The CDR3 sequence is 16 residues long. Germline CDR1 reads MNHNS; CDR2 reads SASEGT. Trimming took off 5 bases at V and 4 bases at J, with 20 bases between the two ends. CDR3 nucleotides: TGTGCCAGCAGTCGGACCAGCACGGGAGACGTCACTGAAGCTTTCTTT. Encoded protein: CASSRTSTGDVTEAFF.

The chain carries TRBV27 and TRBJ1-6; the D gene is possibly TRBD1 (5 bases). Trimming shortened V by 3 bases and J by 10 bases, and 13 bases separated the two germline ends. Germline lookup yields CDR1 MNHEY and CDR2 SMNVEV (reference sequence). CDR3 length equals 14 residues. Here the CDR3 DNA reads TGTGCCAGCAGTTTTGTGGGGCCCATATCACCCCTCCACTTT. Its protein is CASSFVGPISPLHF.

This clonotype was seen only a few times. The genes are TRBV3-1 and TRBJ2-5, with 11 bases aligning to TRBD2. This CDR3 region has 18 residues. The germline CDR1 and CDR2 sequences are LGHDT and YNNKEL (reference sequence). With V trimmed by 1 base and J by 2 bases, 9 bases remained unmatched. The CDR3: CASSQAALAGGYQETQYF. CDR3 DNA: TGTGCCAGCAGCCAAGCGGCGCTAGCGGGGGGCTATCAAGAGACCCAGTACTTC.

This chain links TRBV19 with TRBJ2-2; D call uncertain. Looked up from germline, CDR1 is LNHDA and CDR2 is SQIVND (reference sequence). Trimming removed 8 bases at V and 5 bases at J, with 15 bases between. The CDR3 is 14 amino acids. This CDR3 is CASSSAGYTGELFF. CDR3 sequence (DNA): TGTGCCAGTTCGTCAGCTGGGTATACCGGGGAGCTGTTTTTT.

This clonotype was found a few times. The gene calls are TRBV20-1 and TRBJ1-5; unclear D gene. The CDR3 is 12 residues long. The ends were cut back, 5 bases at V and 0 bases at J, with 5 bases in the middle. In germline, CDR1 is DFQATT, CDR2 SNEGSKA (reference sequence). The DNA of the CDR3 is TGCAGTGCTGGATATAGCAATCAGCCCCAGCATTTT. Residues: CSAGYSNQPQHF.

This clonotype came up many times. The rearrangement joins TRBV6-5 to TRBJ1-5; D unclear. Germline CDR1 is MNHEY and CDR2 is SVGAGI. The CDR3 has 13 residues. V was trimmed by 6 bases and J by 7 bases, leaving 13 bases between them. DNA for the CDR3: TGTGCCAGCAGCAGAGAGGTGGGCCAGCCCCAGCATTTT. Protein sequence: CASSREVGQPQHF.

This clonotype appeared many times. The chain has TRBV10-3 and TRBJ1-2; no clear D. The V gene lost 4 bases and the J gene lost 8 bases, with 11 bases spanning the gap. From germline, CDR1 is ENHRY and CDR2 SYGVKD. This CDR3 spans 12 amino acids. CDR3 sequence reads: CAISATPGGYTF. The CDR3 DNA sequence: TGTGCCATCAGTGCGACCCCTGGGGGCTACACCTTC.

This clonotype was picked up many times. Written as DNA, the CDR3 is TGCAGCGTTGAAGATGTCACCCTGGGCGATGGCTACACCTTC. It specifies CSVEDVTLGDGYTF. The genes are TRBV29-1 and TRBJ1-2, with unresolved D. The V and J ends lost 0 bases and 6 bases respectively, with 14 bases between them. There are 14 residues in the CDR3. CDR1 is SQVTM, CDR2 ANQGSEA, per germline.

Only one count was recorded for this clonotype. The chain uses TRBV28 and TRBJ2-7, with D possibly called TRBD1 or TRBD2 (6 bases each). From germline, CDR1 is MDHEN and CDR2 SYDVKM. V was pared by 5 bases and J by 2 bases, with 19 bases between. The CDR3 is 16 residues long. The CDR3 region has the DNA TGTGCCAGCAGTAGTCAGATCGGGGGCTACCCCTACGAGCAGTACTTC. This codes for CASSSQIGGYPYEQYF.

This clonotype was seen ten or more times. The CDR3 region is CASSQEQGLSYEQYF. CDR3 DNA sequence: TGTGCCAGCAGCCAAGAACAGGGCCTATCCTACGAGCAGTACTTC. The rearrangement uses TRBV3-1 and TRBJ2-7, with D tentatively TRBD1 (6 bases). The CDR3 length is 15 residues. The V gene lost 0 bases and the J gene lost 1 base, with 10 bases spanning the gap. Germline loops: CDR1 LGHDT, CDR2 YNNKEL (reference sequence).

This clonotype was detected ten times or more. V and J are TRBV6-5 and TRBJ2-5; D is undetermined. This CDR3 comprises 14 residues. Germline V CDR1 and CDR2: MNHEY, SVGAGI. Between the trimmed V and J ends, which lost 0 bases and 4 bases, there was a span of 9 bases. This chain's CDR3 is CASSYSVRSETQYF. The CDR3 bases are TGTGCCAGCAGTTACTCGGTCCGTTCAGAGACCCAGTACTTC.

This clonotype was picked up many times. V gene TRBV28 combines with J gene TRBJ1-2, with no clear D. The CDR3 spans 14 residues. Germline V lookup: CDR1 MDHEN, CDR2 SYDVKM. Trimming stripped 6 bases from V and 2 bases from J, with 13 bases between. CDR3 in DNA: TGTGCCAGCAGCTACTACGTTGGCAACTATGGCTACACCTTC. This gives the protein CASSYYVGNYGYTF.

This clonotype was detected ten times or more. The chain has TRBV24-1 and TRBJ1-1; 7 positions agree with TRBD1. In germline, CDR1 is KGHDR, CDR2 SFDVKD. Germline trimming cut 6 bases from V and 4 bases from J; bases unmatched to any gene: 10. CDR3 length: 15 residues. As DNA, the CDR3 is TGTGCCACCAGTAAAATGGGGCAGGGGGGCACTGAAGCTTTCTTT. Encoded protein: CATSKMGQGGTEAFF.

V gene TRBV6-2 or TRBV6-3 combines with J gene TRBJ1-1, with D hard to call. Trimming shortened V by 6 bases and J by 1 base, and 9 bases separated the two germline ends. CDR3 length equals 13 residues. Germline V gene data show CDR1 as MNHEY and CDR2 as SVGEGT. The CDR3 region is CASRTPTNTEAFF. DNA of the CDR3: TGTGCCAGCAGGACCCCTACGAACACTGAAGCTTTCTTT.

This clonotype has a count of ten or more. This chain links TRBV12-3 or TRBV12-4 with TRBJ1-1; D unresolved. The CDR3 sequence is 17 residues long. V shed 1 base and J shed 0 bases, with 15 bases lying between them. The CDR3 DNA reads TGTGCCAGCAGTTTAGAACCGGTTACAGCTATGAACACTGAAGCTTTCTTT. This gives the protein CASSLEPVTAMNTEAFF.

This clonotype has ten or more counts. The chain combines TRBV6-1 with TRBJ1-2; D is possibly TRBD1 (6 bases). Trimming stripped 6 bases from V and 0 bases from J, with 14 bases between. CDR1 is MNHNS, CDR2 SASEGT, per germline. This CDR3 comprises 15 residues. The CDR3 sequence: CASRPAAGANYGYTF. The CDR3 coding sequence is TGTGCCAGCAGACCCGCGGCAGGGGCTAACTATGGCTACACCTTC.

This clonotype was detected a few times. The V and J genes are TRBV19 and TRBJ1-2; the D is unclear. With 4 bases removed from V and 2 bases from J, the gap between germline ends came to 11 bases. Germline loops: CDR1 LNHDA, CDR2 SQIVND (reference sequence). The CDR3 is made up of 14 amino acids. The CDR3 DNA reads TGTGCCAGTAGTACCACGAGGCAGAACTATGGCTACACCTTC. Translating it yields CASSTTRQNYGYTF.

This clonotype has at least ten counts. The chain joins TRBV27 to TRBJ2-7; 11 bases are shared with TRBD2. J lost 3 bases, V lost 6 bases, and 7 bases had no gene match. This CDR3 region has 15 residues. Germline V CDR1 and CDR2: MNHEY, SMNVEV (reference sequence). The DNA for the CDR3 is TGTGCCAGCAGCCTTAGCGGGGGGGCCGGCTACGAGCAGTACTTC. This gives the protein CASSLSGGAGYEQYF.

This clonotype was seen more than once but under ten times. A much larger clone is a single base away; this may be a read error. V usage is TRBV28 and J usage is TRBJ1-5; no reliable D call. From germline, CDR1 is MDHEN and CDR2 SYDVKM. The CDR3 has 16 amino acids. In nucleotides, the CDR3 is TGTGCCAGCAGTTTCTCCCCTGGGTGGAACAATCAGCCCCAGCGTTTT. Protein: CASSFSPGWNNQPQRF.

This clonotype was seen just once. This chain links TRBV5-6 with TRBJ1-1; 7 bases fit TRBD1. Germline V CDR1 and CDR2: SGHDT, YYEEEE. The CDR3 consists of 16 residues. J gave up 0 bases and V 4 bases, and 9 bases lay outside the gene matches. This CDR3 is CASSPPGGSMNTEAFF. The CDR3 DNA reads as TGTGCCAGCAGCCCACCAGGGGGGAGTATGAACACTGAAGCTTTCTTT.

This clonotype was counted a few times. The rearrangement uses TRBV4-1 and TRBJ2-7; TRBD1 aligns across 9 bases. CDR3 length: 15 amino acids. The germline V gene encodes CDR1 MGHRA and CDR2 YSYEKL. V lost 5 bases, J lost 4 bases, and 9 bases stayed unmatched. The CDR3 region is CASSYSPGQGYEQYF. The CDR3 bases are TGCGCCAGCAGCTATTCGCCGGGACAGGGATACGAGCAGTACTTC.

This clonotype was recorded many times. The chain combines TRBV9 with TRBJ2-5, with no clear D. With 7 bases removed from V and 5 bases from J, the gap between germline ends came to 21 bases. The CDR3 contains 15 residues. The V gene's germline CDR1 is SGDLS and CDR2 YYNGEE. The chain's CDR3 is CASSDSGQVGETQYF. The CDR3 nucleotides are TGTGCCAGCTCCGACTCCGGGCAGGTGGGGGAGACCCAGTACTTC. Variable domain in full (rest from reference TRBV9 and TRBJ2-5): DSGVTQTPKHLITATGQRVTLRCSPRSGDLSVYWYQQSLDQGLQFLIQYYNGEERAKGNILERFSAQQFPDLHSELNLSSLELGDSALYFCASSDSGQVGETQYFGPGTRLLVL.

In its sample, this clonotype was seen many times. The chain uses TRBV20-1 and TRBJ1-3, with 7 bases that match TRBD1. Germline assignment: CDR1 DFQATT and CDR2 SNEGSKA (reference sequence). This CDR3 spans 13 amino acids. The ends lost 4 bases at V and 7 bases at J; junction bases unmatched: 7. The chain's CDR3 is CSATRQGWNTIYF. As DNA, the CDR3 is TGCAGTGCTACAAGACAGGGATGGAACACCATATATTTT.

At least ten counts were recorded for this clonotype. The chain is built from TRBV6-1 and TRBJ2-7; possibly TRBD1 for D (5 bases). This CDR3 is 13 amino acids long. Germline CDR1 MNHNS, CDR2 SASEGT. Trimming pared 6 bases from V and 2 bases from J, leaving 11 bases between. The CDR3 reads CASSRTGTYEQYF. The DNA of the CDR3 is TGTGCCAGCAGCCGTACAGGAACCTACGAGCAGTACTTC.

This clonotype came up many times. The genes are TRBV12-3 or TRBV12-4 and TRBJ1-1; 7 bases match TRBD1. The CDR3 has 15 residues. J was trimmed by 4 bases and V by 1 base; bases with no gene match: 6. CDR3 protein: CASSLDQGGITEAFF. The CDR3 bases are TGTGCCAGCAGTTTAGATCAAGGGGGCATCACTGAAGCTTTCTTT.